This T cell receptor (beta chain) was captured in a study of metastatic and nonmetastatic thyroid tumors. As for the study in general: The comparison covered peripheral blood and tumor or nodule tissue in malignant and benign thyroid patients.

Original processing methods: Variation in CDR3 across clinicopathological groups served as the basis for constructing a distant-metastasis classifier in papillary thyroid cancer. With MiXCR, TCRdb called clones anew from the PCR reads. The V and J calls, along with clone size, are taken from TCRdb and not from the paper's own processing. The sample consists of 15,000 or so clones, about a quarter of them appearing once. The study's findings and limits: TCR beta diversity was reportedly significantly higher in malignant thyroid tumors than benign nodules, in blood and tumor.

No treatment of any kind had been given to any patient before thyroid surgery. The V end was cut by 3 bases, the J end by 4 bases, with 9 bases between. This CDR3 contains 13 residues. By sample share, this clone is medium-sized. The antigen is unknown. This sequence originates from a female donor with papillary thyroid cancer or a benign thyroid nodule (not recorded which). Some clones in this sample may be carry-over from other donors' samples. The chain is built from TRBV12-3 or TRBV12-4 and TRBJ1-1; possible D gene TRBD1, 5 bases. Sequenced input: tumor tissue. CDR3 in DNA: TGTGCCAGCAGTTTTGGGGGATTCACTGAAGCTTTCTTT. Encoded protein: CASSFGGFTEAFF.